This T cell receptor beta chain was identified in a study of T cell clonality in common variable immunodeficiency. Study results and limitations: CVID subjects had higher TCRbeta clonality than healthy controls, most marked in about a third. Common variable immunodeficiency TCR beta sequences reportedly had fewer deletions and N-nucleotide insertions.

Sequencing input was equivalent genomic DNA from CVID and controls. Clones were sequenced by immunoSEQ multiplex PCR, and TCRdb holds only the in-frame ones, with some missing. This repertoire holds 25,000 to 40,000 clones, and none appear only once. This clone was detected ten times or more. No antigen is known for it. The missing CDR3 end, 3 residues past where the read stops, is filled in from the germline J gene. V lost 2 bases to trimming and J lost 3 bases, with 11 bases between them. The CDR3 sequence is 14 residues long. In germline, CDR1 is SNHLY, CDR2 FYNNEI. Blood samples were heparinized, 5 to 8 ml per donor.

Sequenced material: peripheral blood mononuclear cells. The V gene is TRBV2, the J gene TRBJ2-7, with D possibly TRBD1 on 6 matching bases. This TCR derives from a person between 18 and 75 years old in good health. The CDR3 is CASSEQGSGYEQYF. CDR3 DNA (partial): TGTGCCAGCAGTGAACAGGGGTCGGGCTACGAG.